This T cell receptor (beta chain) was retrieved from a study of blood T cell repertoires in COVID-19. Using immunoSEQ multiplex PCR, the repertoire was profiled, and TCRdb retains in-frame clones only, with some absent. This sample has 70,000 or so clones, with approximately 90% found just once. V was clipped by 5 bases and J by 1 base, with 11 bases between them. CDR1 is LNHDA and CDR2 is SQIVND in the germline V gene (reference sequence). The CDR3 has 15 residues. Sequencing used peripheral blood. V is TRBV19 and J is TRBJ2-2; the D gene is possibly TRBD1 (6 bases). The receptor's source is a human donor in a cohort sampled during active COVID-19. The CDR3 loop reads CASSPSGVNTGELFF. The CDR3 nucleotides are TGTGCCAGTAGTCCCTCAGGGGTGAACACCGGGGAGCTGTTTTTT.